This T cell receptor beta chain was observed in a study of CD8+ T cells in alopecia areata. Whole-study results and caveats: Among the top 100, expanded CD8+ clones, as well as scalp clonality, were significantly decreased by tofacitinib. In patients, TCRs were shared less clearly than in mice, and HLA may possibly be involved. Lesional scalp exceeded normal scalp in clonality, especially in alopecia totalis/universalis.

Specified treatment: oral pan-JAK inhibitor, 5-10 mg twice daily. Lesional scalp tissue (obtained by punch biopsy) and peripheral blood were collected from alopecia areata patients. CDR3 length: 14 residues. In germline, CDR1 is SGHRS, CDR2 YFSETQ. V was cut by 3 bases and J by 5 bases, with 12 bases left in between. Many counts were recorded for this clone. Its target is unknown. Sequencing relied on a cDNA template that was reverse transcribed from extracted RNA. Assay: immunoSEQ multiplex PCR; the TCRdb copy retains only in-frame clones and omits some. The data hold 210,000 or so clones, with approximately 65% observed a single time.

The material sequenced was CD4+ T cells sorted from blood, taken at approximately week 44, from a patient treated with tofacitinib. This chain links TRBV5-1 with TRBJ2-1; maybe TRBD1 (6 bases). The receptor was isolated from a human donor with alopecia areata. The CDR3 loop reads CASSYRTVNNEQFF. The DNA for the CDR3 is TGCGCCAGCAGCTACCGGACAGTTAACAATGAGCAGTTCTTC. Variable domain in full (rest from reference TRBV5-1 and TRBJ2-1): KAGVTQTPRYLIKTRGQQVTLSCSPISGHRSVSWYQQTPGQGLQFLFEYFSETQRNKGNFPGRFSGRQFSNSRSEMNVSTLELGDSALYLCASSYRTVNNEQFFGPGTRLTVL.